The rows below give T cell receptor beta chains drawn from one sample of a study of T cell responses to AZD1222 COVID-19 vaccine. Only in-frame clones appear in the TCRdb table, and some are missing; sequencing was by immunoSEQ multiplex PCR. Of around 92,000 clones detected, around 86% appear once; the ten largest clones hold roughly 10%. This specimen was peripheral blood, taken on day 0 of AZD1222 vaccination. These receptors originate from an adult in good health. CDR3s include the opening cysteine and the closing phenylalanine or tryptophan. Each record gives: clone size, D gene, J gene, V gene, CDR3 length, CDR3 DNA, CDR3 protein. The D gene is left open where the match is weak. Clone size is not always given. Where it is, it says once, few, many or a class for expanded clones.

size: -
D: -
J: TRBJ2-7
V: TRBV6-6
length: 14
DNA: TGTGCCAGCAGTCCCCCCCGGGGCTCCTACGAGCAGTACTTC
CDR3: CASSPPRGSYEQYF

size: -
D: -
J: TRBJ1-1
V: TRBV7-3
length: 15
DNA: TGTGCCAGCAGCTTAGCAGGGGCCGAGAACACTGAAGCTTTCTTT
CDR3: CASSLAGAENTEAFF

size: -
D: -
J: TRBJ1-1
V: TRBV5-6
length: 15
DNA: TGTGCCAGCAGCCCCCTCCGCCCTCCGAACACTGAAGCTTTCTTT
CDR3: CASSPLRPPNTEAFF

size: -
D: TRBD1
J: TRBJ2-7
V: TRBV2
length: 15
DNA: TGTGCCAGCAGTGGCCGGACAGGGGGAAGCTACGAGCAGTACTTC
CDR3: CASSGRTGGSYEQYF

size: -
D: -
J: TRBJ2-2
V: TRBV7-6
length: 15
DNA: TGTGCCAGCAGCTTAGACGCACCGAACACCGGGGAGCTGTTTTTT
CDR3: CASSLDAPNTGELFF

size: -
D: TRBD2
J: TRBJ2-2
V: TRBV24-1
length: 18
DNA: TGTGCCACCTCTAGCGGGCTAGCGGGGGGCTCTAACACCGGGGAGCTGTTTTTT
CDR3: CATSSGLAGGSNTGELFF

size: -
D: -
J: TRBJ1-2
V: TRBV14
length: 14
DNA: TGTGCCAGCAGCTCCCTCCCGGGGGCGATTGGCTACACCTTC
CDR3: CASSSLPGAIGYTF

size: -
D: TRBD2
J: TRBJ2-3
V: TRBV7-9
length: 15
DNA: TGTGCCAGCAGCGGTCGCGGGGGAGGCACAGATACGCAGTATTTT
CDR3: CASSGRGGGTDTQYF

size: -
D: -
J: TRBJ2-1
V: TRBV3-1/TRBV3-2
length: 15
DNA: TGTGCCAGCAGCCAAGATTTTGGACTTCACAATGAGCAGTTCTTC
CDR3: CASSQDFGLHNEQFF

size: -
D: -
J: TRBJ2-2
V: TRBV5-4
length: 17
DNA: TGTGCCAGCAGCTTCAACAGAGGTGCAAGTGTCTCCGGGGAGCTGTTTTTT
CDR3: CASSFNRGASVSGELFF

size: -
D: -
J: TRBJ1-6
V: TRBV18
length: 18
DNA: TGTGCCAGCTCACCACGCGGTGGGGGCGCCGGGTTTGATTCACCCCTCCACTTT
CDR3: CASSPRGGGAGFDSPLHF

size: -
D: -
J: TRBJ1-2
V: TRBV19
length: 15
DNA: TGTGCCAGTAGTATTCGGGACGGCTCTAACTATGGCTACACCTTC
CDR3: CASSIRDGSNYGYTF

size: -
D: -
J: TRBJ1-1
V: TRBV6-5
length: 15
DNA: TGTGCCAGCAGTTACCCCGGGGCCCTGAACACTGAAGCTTTCTTT
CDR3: CASSYPGALNTEAFF

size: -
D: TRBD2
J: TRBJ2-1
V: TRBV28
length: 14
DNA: TGTGCCAGCAGACCGGCGGGAGTGAACAATGAGCAGTTCTTC
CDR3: CASRPAGVNNEQFF

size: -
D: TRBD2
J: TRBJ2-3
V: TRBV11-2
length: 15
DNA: TGTGCCAGCAGCCCCCTAGCGGGGCACACAGATACGCAGTATTTT
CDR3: CASSPLAGHTDTQYF

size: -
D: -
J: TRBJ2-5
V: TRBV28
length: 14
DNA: TGTGCCAGCAGTCCCGGGGGGCAACAAGAGACCCAGTACTTC
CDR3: CASSPGGQQETQYF

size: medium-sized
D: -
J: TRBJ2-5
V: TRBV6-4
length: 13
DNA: TGTGCCAGCAGTCCGGGACCCGGAGGGACCCAGTACTTC
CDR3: CASSPGPGGTQYF

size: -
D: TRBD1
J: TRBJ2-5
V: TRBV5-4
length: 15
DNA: TGTGCCAGCAGCTCTAACAGGGGGCGGGTAGAGACCCAGTACTTC
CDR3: CASSSNRGRVETQYF

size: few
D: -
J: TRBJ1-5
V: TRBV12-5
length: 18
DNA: TGTGCTAGTGGTTTGGTACGGGGGGGGATGTATAGCAATCAGCCCCAGCATTTT
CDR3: CASGLVRGGMYSNQPQHF

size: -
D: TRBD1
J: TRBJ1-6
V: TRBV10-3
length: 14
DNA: TGTGCCGCGACAGGGAGGACCTATAATTCACCCCTCCACTTT
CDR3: CAATGRTYNSPLHF

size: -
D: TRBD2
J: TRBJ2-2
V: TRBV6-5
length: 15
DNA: TGTGCCAGCAGTTACACCGGGAGGGTCACCGGGGAGCTGTTTTTT
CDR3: CASSYTGRVTGELFF

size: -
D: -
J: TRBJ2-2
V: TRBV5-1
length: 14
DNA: TGCGCCAGCAGCTTGGGAGGCCCCACCGGGGAGCTGTTTTTT
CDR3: CASSLGGPTGELFF

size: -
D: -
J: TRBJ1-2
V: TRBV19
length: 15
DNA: TGTGCCAGTAGTATTCAGGTTCAGACTAACTATGGCTACACCTTC
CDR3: CASSIQVQTNYGYTF

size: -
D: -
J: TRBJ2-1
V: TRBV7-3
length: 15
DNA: TGTGCCAGCAGCTTAAATAGCGGAACTTACAATGAGCAGTTCTTC
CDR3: CASSLNSGTYNEQFF